A selection of T cell receptor beta chains follows, all from one sample in a study of blood T cell repertoires in COVID-19. Measured with immunoSEQ multiplex PCR; TCRdb has only the in-frame clones, and not every one. The sample shows about 300,000 clones, 75% to 95% of them seen only once. The material sequenced was peripheral blood. These receptors all stem from a woman in her twenties or thirties with COVID-19, enrolled during active disease. CDR3s include the opening cysteine and the closing phenylalanine or tryptophan. Each record gives: CDR3 protein, V gene, clone size. Not every row has a clone size; where given, it reads once, few, many or a size class.

cdr3_aa: CASSLAGSSNEKLFF; v_call: TRBV5-1; clone_size: NA
cdr3_aa: CASSPGTVYTFF; v_call: TRBV28; clone_size: NA
cdr3_aa: CASSFRGKWGNQPQHF; v_call: TRBV5-1; clone_size: NA
cdr3_aa: CASSALRQPSYEQYF; v_call: TRBV5-6; clone_size: NA
cdr3_aa: CSGSTGSGNTIYF; v_call: TRBV29-1; clone_size: NA
cdr3_aa: CASRPARGRETQYF; v_call: TRBV5-1; clone_size: NA
cdr3_aa: CASKKPTKADGYTF; v_call: TRBV7-7; clone_size: once
cdr3_aa: CASSFSRGSYEQYF; v_call: TRBV19; clone_size: NA
cdr3_aa: CASSVAGGNTQYF; v_call: TRBV6-5; clone_size: NA
cdr3_aa: CASSPSTTGELFF; v_call: TRBV18; clone_size: few
cdr3_aa: CAWSVQYNEQFF; v_call: TRBV30; clone_size: NA
cdr3_aa: CASSPHRDVGELFF; v_call: TRBV27; clone_size: once
cdr3_aa: CASSSPGTEDSPLHF; v_call: TRBV28; clone_size: NA
cdr3_aa: CASSEEQGKGLEQYF; v_call: TRBV2; clone_size: NA
cdr3_aa: CSVRDMRAYEQYF; v_call: TRBV29-1; clone_size: NA
cdr3_aa: CASSPTGHGGYTF; v_call: TRBV6-2/TRBV6-3; clone_size: NA
cdr3_aa: CAWSVMTVNTEAFF; v_call: TRBV30; clone_size: once
cdr3_aa: CASSPNLAVEQYF; v_call: TRBV3-1/TRBV3-2; clone_size: NA
cdr3_aa: CASSYPGGPAGELFF; v_call: TRBV6-5; clone_size: NA
cdr3_aa: CASSLPGQVSYNEQFF; v_call: TRBV5-6; clone_size: NA
cdr3_aa: CASSPDSGYNEQFF; v_call: TRBV6-5; clone_size: NA
cdr3_aa: CASSDPSGGSGELFF; v_call: TRBV6-4; clone_size: NA
cdr3_aa: CASSRTGHTDTQYF; v_call: TRBV11-3; clone_size: NA
cdr3_aa: CAISSPNGREVSGELFF; v_call: TRBV10-3; clone_size: NA
cdr3_aa: CASGKQGQNQPQHF; v_call: TRBV2; clone_size: NA